This T cell receptor beta chain came from a study of blood T cell repertoires in COVID-19. Study information: Both acute and convalescent COVID-19 samples were obtained from the United States, Italy and Spain. T cells, B-cell-depleted T cells, or PBMCs provided the cDNA or gDNA that served as material.

Authors' data handling: Amplification of reference gene primers was used by the study to estimate nucleated cell counts. Libraries were prepared by immunoSEQ multiplex PCR; TCRdb keeps only in-frame clonotypes and omits some of them. V and J calls and clone size follow that table, whereas D and trimming were derived from the DNA. The repertoire holds 62,000 or so clones, with 65% to 90% as singletons. The ends were cut back, 6 bases at V and 3 bases at J, with 15 bases in the middle. Germline lookup yields CDR1 LGHDT and CDR2 YNNKEL (reference sequence). This CDR3 comprises 14 residues. The sequenced sample consisted of peripheral blood. The source of this sequence is a woman aged 55-70 years with acute or convalescent COVID-19. The chain recombines TRBV3-1 (or the pseudogene TRBV3-2) with TRBJ2-7, with unresolved D. The CDR3 region has the DNA TGTGCCAGCAGTCCATACCAGCGCGACTACGAGCAGTACTTC. Translated, it gives CASSPYQRDYEQYF.